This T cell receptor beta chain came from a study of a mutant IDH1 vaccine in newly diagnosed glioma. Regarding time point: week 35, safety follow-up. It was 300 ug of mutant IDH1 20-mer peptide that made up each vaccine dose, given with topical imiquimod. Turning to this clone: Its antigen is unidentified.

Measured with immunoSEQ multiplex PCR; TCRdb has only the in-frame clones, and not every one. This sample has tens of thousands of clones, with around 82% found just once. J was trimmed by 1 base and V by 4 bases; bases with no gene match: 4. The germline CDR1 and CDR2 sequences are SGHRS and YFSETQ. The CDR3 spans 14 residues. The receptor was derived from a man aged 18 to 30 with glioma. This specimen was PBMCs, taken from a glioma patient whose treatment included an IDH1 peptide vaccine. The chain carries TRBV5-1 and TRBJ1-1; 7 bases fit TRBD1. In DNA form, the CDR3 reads TGCGCCAGCAGCCTCGGGACAGCGAACACTGAAGCTTTCTTT. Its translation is CASSLGTANTEAFF.